Listed below are T cell receptor beta chains from one sample, sequenced in a study of T cells in Graves' hyperthyroidism and ophthalmopathy. MiXCR, applied by TCRdb to the multiplex PCR reads, yields one record per CDR3 protein. The sample contains around 340,000 distinct CDR3 sequences, 18% of which appear only once. Sequencing was carried out using blood. These receptors were obtained from a woman aged 45-65 years with Graves' hyperthyroidism. Both conserved end residues are part of each CDR3. The D gene is left open where the match is weak. Size values are once, few and many counts, or a class for expanded clones, and some rows have none.

>TRBV20-1|TRBJ2-2|TRBD1|NA|15
CSARTGTGGTGELFF
TGCAGTGCCAGAACCGGGACAGGGGGCACCGGGGAGCTGTTTTTT
>TRBV2|TRBJ1-2|NA|many|15
CASSGGRLKNYGYTF
TGTGCCAGCAGTGGGGGACGCTTGAAGAACTATGGCTACACCTTC
>TRBV7-2|TRBJ2-3|NA|few|17
CASSLGQAGSSTDTQYF
TGTGCCAGCAGCTTGGGTCAGGCGGGCTCTAGCACAGATACGCAGTATTTT
>TRBV3-1|TRBJ1-1|NA|many|14
CASSQEGPQKEAFF
TGTGCCAGCAGCCAAGAAGGCCCTCAGAAAGAAGCTTTCTTT
>TRBV7-3|TRBJ2-3|TRBD2|NA|19
CASSQRTSGRNLTTDTQYF
TGTGCCAGCAGCCAACGGACTAGCGGGAGGAACCTGACCACAGATACGCAGTATTTT
>TRBV5-5|TRBJ1-2|NA|many|14
CASSLARVSDGYTF
TGTGCCAGCAGCTTGGCCCGGGTATCGGACGGCTACACCTTC
>TRBV18|TRBJ2-1|TRBD2|many|14
CASSPTTSTSEQFF
TGTGCCAGCTCACCGACGACTAGCACGTCTGAGCAGTTCTTC
>TRBV20-1|TRBJ2-1|NA|NA|11
CSARSDNEQFF
TGCAGTGCTAGGTCCGACAATGAGCAGTTCTTC
>TRBV29-1|TRBJ2-7|TRBD1|NA|12
CSAGQGAYEQYF
TGCAGCGCGGGACAGGGGGCCTACGAGCAGTACTTC
>TRBV11-1|TRBJ1-1|NA|few|11
CASSLTTEAFF
TGTGCCAGCTCTTTGACCACTGAAGCTTTCTTT
>TRBV5-1|TRBJ2-1|TRBD1|many|15
CATSPPGQGINEQFF
TGCGCCACCTCCCCCCCGGGACAGGGTATCAATGAGCAGTTCTTC
>TRBV9|TRBJ2-3|NA|NA|14
CASSPKPGTDTQYF
TGTGCCAGCAGCCCAAAGCCAGGGACAGATACGCAGTATTTT
>TRBV7-9|TRBJ2-1|NA|NA|12
CASSSVYNEQFF
TGTGCCAGCAGCTCCGTTTACAATGAGCAGTTCTTC
>TRBV7-3|TRBJ1-1|NA|NA|14
CASSPHGGNTEAFF
TGTGCCAGCAGCCCGCATGGGGGGAACACTGAAGCTTTCTTT
>TRBV2|TRBJ2-5|NA|NA|13
CASSDDNGETQYF
TGTGCCAGCAGTGACGATAACGGAGAGACCCAGTACTTC
>TRBV20-1|TRBJ2-1|NA|many|11
CSANRADEQFF
TGCAGTGCCAACCGAGCGGATGAGCAGTTCTTC
>TRBV2|TRBJ2-3|TRBD2|NA|16
CASSDLAGGPKDTQYF
TGTGCCAGCAGTGACCTAGCGGGAGGGCCAAAAGATACGCAGTATTTT